One sample yielded the 20 T cell receptor beta chains listed below, sequenced in a study of OX40 agonist ivuxolimab in advanced cancers. Generated by immunoSEQ multiplex PCR, the TCRdb table keeps only in-frame clones and is missing some. This table holds approximately 81,000 clones, 88% found once. Sequenced material: CD4+ or CD8+ T cells sorted from blood, taken in a trial of the OX40 agonist ivuxolimab. The receptor source for this set is an adult with an advanced solid tumor such as melanoma, head and neck, liver or kidney cancer.

The rearrangement joins TRBV5-4 to TRBJ2-3; the D gene is possibly TRBD2 (7 bases). V was shortened by 4 bases and J by 4 bases, with 22 bases between the two germline ends. In germline, CDR1 is SGHNT, CDR2 YYREEE (reference sequence). The CDR3 has 17 residues. Here the CDR3 DNA reads TGTGCCAGCAGCGCTGGCTCTAGTGGGGGGGCCTCAGATACGCAGTATTTT. This encodes CASSAGSSGGASDTQYF. Supplemented by reference TRBV5-4 and TRBJ2-3, the full variable domain reads ETGVTQSPTHLIKTRGQQVTLRCSSQSGHNTVSWYQQALGQGPQFIFQYYREEENGRGNFPPRFSGLQFPNYSSELNVNALELDDSALYLCASSAGSSGGASDTQYFGPGTRLTVL.

In regard to this clone: The sample holds other DNA sequences that translate to the same CDR3. CDR3 loop: CASSPRAGFDEQFF. For the CDR3, the DNA is TGCGCCAGCAGCCCCCGGGCTGGTTTCGATGAGCAGTTCTTC. The V call is TRBV5-1, the J call TRBJ2-1; no clear D. Germline V gene data show CDR1 as SGHRS and CDR2 as YFSETQ. The V end was cut by 4 bases, the J end by 8 bases, with 16 bases between. CDR3 length: 14 residues.

This chain uses TRBV9 with TRBJ1-1; D is perhaps TRBD1 (5 bases). Germline loops: CDR1 SGDLS, CDR2 YYNGEE. The CDR3 has 14 amino acids. The V gene lost 2 bases and the J gene lost 4 bases, with 12 bases spanning the gap. The DNA for the CDR3 is TGTGCCAGCAGCGTTGGACCGGGGGGCACTGAAGCTTTCTTT. Encoded protein: CASSVGPGGTEAFF. Full variable domain (missing parts from reference TRBV9 and TRBJ1-1): DSGVTQTPKHLITATGQRVTLRCSPRSGDLSVYWYQQSLDQGLQFLIQYYNGEERAKGNILERFSAQQFPDLHSELNLSSLELGDSALYFCASSVGPGGTEAFFGQGTRLTVV.

This chain connects TRBV2 to TRBJ2-3, with a possible D match to TRBD1 (5 bases). The CDR3 runs to 17 residues. With 5 bases removed from V and 2 bases from J, the gap between germline ends came to 20 bases. CDR1 is SNHLY, CDR2 FYNNEI, per germline. The CDR3: CASSSPAQGGFTDTQYF. As DNA, the CDR3 is TGTGCCAGCAGTTCCCCTGCCCAGGGTGGGTTCACAGATACGCAGTATTTT.

The CDR3 spells CASSPPQRANYGYTF. Written as DNA, the CDR3 is TGTGCCAGCAGCCCTCCTCAGCGAGCTAACTATGGCTACACCTTC. V usage is TRBV5-4 and J usage is TRBJ1-2; D is unclear. V was cut by 4 bases and J by 0 bases, with 13 bases left in between. Germline V gene sequence: CDR1 SGHNT, CDR2 YYREEE (reference sequence). The CDR3 length is 15 residues.

CDR3 DNA: TGTGCCAGCAGCATAACCCGGACAGGGATGTCCTACAATGAGCAGTTCTTC. It translates to CASSITRTGMSYNEQFF. V and J are TRBV5-8 and TRBJ2-1; 8 nucleotides align to TRBD1. This CDR3 has 17 amino acids. Germline V gives CDR1 SGHTS, CDR2 YDEGEE. V shed 4 bases, J shed 1 base, and the junction held 10 bases outside the gene matches.

The chain recombines TRBV7-9 with TRBJ2-1, with D perhaps TRBD1 (6 bases). The CDR3 sequence is 15 residues long. With 7 bases removed from V and 3 bases from J, the gap between germline ends came to 16 bases. Germline CDR1 reads SEHNR; CDR2 reads FQNEAQ (reference sequence). DNA for the CDR3: TGTGCCAGCACCAGTGACAGGAGATACTACAATGAGCAGTTCTTC. Protein product: CASTSDRRYYNEQFF.

This chain links TRBV29-1 with TRBJ2-5; a weak D match, TRBD1 (5 bases). V lost 6 bases and J lost 1, with 15 bases in between. CDR3 length: 14 residues. In germline, CDR1 is SQVTM, CDR2 ANQGSEA. CDR3: CSVALVGRQETQYF. The DNA for the CDR3 is TGCAGCGTCGCCTTAGTGGGGCGCCAAGAGACCCAGTACTTC.

CDR3 coding DNA: TGTGCCAGCAGCTTATCAGGGGCGCATGAGACCCAGTACTTC. It codes for CASSLSGAHETQYF. The rearrangement uses TRBV7-3 and TRBJ2-5, with D tentatively TRBD1 (6 bases). Trimming pared 2 bases from V and 5 bases from J, leaving 12 bases between. From germline, CDR1 is SGHTA and CDR2 FQGTGA. This CDR3 comprises 14 residues.

V and J are TRBV10-2 and TRBJ2-3; D gene unclear. V was clipped by 7 bases and J by 4 bases, with 12 bases between them. CDR1 is WSHSY, CDR2 SAAADI, per germline. This CDR3 contains 13 residues. The CDR3 region has the DNA TGCGCCAGCACCCCTCGAGGATCAGATACGCAGTATTTT. Protein sequence: CASTPRGSDTQYF.

The CDR3, as DNA: TGCGCCAGCAGCCAGGTGATTCATGGAGGATCACCCCTCCACTTT. Residues: CASSQVIHGGSPLHF. This sequence joins TRBV4-3 and TRBJ1-6; D unclear. V lost 3 bases to trimming and J lost 10 bases, with 16 bases between them. The length of the CDR3 is 15 residues. CDR1 and CDR2 (germline): LGHNA, YSLEER.

The chain combines TRBV5-6 with TRBJ2-5; weak D call: TRBD2 (6 bases). With 7 bases removed from V and 6 bases from J, the gap between germline ends came to 16 bases. Germline V CDR1 and CDR2: SGHDT, YYEEEE. This CDR3 contains 13 residues. This CDR3 reads CASSLRAGKTQYF. CDR3 DNA: TGTGCCAGCTCCCTAAGGGCGGGGAAGACCCAGTACTTC.

This clone is a singleton in its sample. The V call is TRBV6-5, the J call TRBJ1-1; 9 bases are a match to TRBD1. The CDR3 has 16 amino acids. J lost 5 bases, V lost 4 bases, and 11 bases had no gene match. CDR1 MNHEY and CDR2 SVGAGI come from the germline V gene. The CDR3 reads CASSLRTGVLLTEAFF. The CDR3, as DNA: TGTGCCAGCAGTTTGCGGACAGGGGTCCTATTGACTGAAGCTTTCTTT.

This clone has only a few counts. This chain connects TRBV29-1 to TRBJ1-1, with D tentatively TRBD1 (5 bases). There are 12 residues in the CDR3. Germline-derived CDR1 and CDR2 are SQVTM and ANQGSEA. V was clipped by 5 bases and J by 6 bases, with 13 bases between them. CDR3 loop: CSVSRGIAEAFF. The CDR3 DNA sequence: TGCAGCGTTTCAAGGGGTATAGCTGAAGCTTTCTTT. Full variable domain (outside the CDR3, taken from reference TRBV29-1 and TRBJ1-1): SAVISQKPSRDICQRGTSLTIQCQVDSQVTMMFWYRQQPGQSLTLIATANQGSEATYESGFVIDKFPISRPNLTFSTLTVSNMSPEDSSIYLCSVSRGIAEAFFGQGTRLTVV.

V gene TRBV2 combines with J gene TRBJ1-2; D not resolved. There are 16 residues in the CDR3. Germline V lookup: CDR1 SNHLY, CDR2 FYNNEI. V dropped 2 bases and J dropped 4 bases, with 17 bases sitting between them. As DNA, the CDR3 is TGTGCCAGCAGTGAATTGACGGCAGTCGGTCGCTATGGCTACACCTTC. Translation gives CASSELTAVGRYGYTF.

This chain connects TRBV5-5 to TRBJ2-5; 11 positions agree with TRBD1. CDR3 size: 15 residues. CDR1 and CDR2 from the germline V gene are SGHKS and YYEKEE (reference sequence). J was trimmed by 0 bases and V by 6 bases; bases with no gene match: 4. CDR3 amino acids: CASTRTGGYQETQYF. The CDR3 DNA follows: TGTGCCAGCACCAGGACAGGGGGCTACCAAGAGACCCAGTACTTC.

This clone has just one count. The chain has TRBV19 and TRBJ2-1; 9 bases line up with TRBD2. This CDR3 is 19 amino acids long. Germline V gene data show CDR1 as LNHDA and CDR2 as SQIVND (reference sequence). J was trimmed by 6 bases and V by 0 bases; bases with no gene match: 15. The CDR3, as DNA: TGTGCCAGTAGTATAGATCCCGTTTACGGGCTAGCGGGATTCAATGAGCAGTTCTTC. Its translation: CASSIDPVYGLAGFNEQFF.

This CDR3 reads CASSLGVEIVGGNEQFF. DNA of the CDR3: TGTGCCAGCAGCTTAGGGGTGGAAATAGTGGGGGGAAATGAGCAGTTCTTC. The J gene is TRBJ2-1, the V gene TRBV11-3, with TRBD2 as a possible D gene (6 bases). Trimming pared 1 base from V and 7 bases from J, leaving 20 bases between. The CDR3 has 17 residues. Per the germline V gene, CDR1 is SGHNT and CDR2 is YENEEA.

The chain combines TRBV19 with TRBJ1-5; D ambiguous. Between the trimmed V and J ends, which lost 3 bases and 8 bases, there was a span of 14 bases. The CDR3 is 14 amino acids. CDR1 and CDR2 (germline): LNHDA, SQIVND (reference sequence). This CDR3 reads CASSIEGWRKPQHF. The DNA of the CDR3 is TGTGCCAGTAGTATTGAGGGCTGGAGAAAGCCCCAGCATTTT.

This chain joins TRBV10-2 and TRBJ2-1; 9 nucleotides match TRBD1. The CDR3 totals 14 residues. V was clipped by 10 bases and J by 7 bases; unmatched bases: 11. The germline V gene has CDR1 WSHSY and CDR2 SAAADI. The CDR3 DNA sequence: TGCGCCACGGAACAGGGGGCGATGGGGAATGAGCAGTTCTTC. Translating it yields CATEQGAMGNEQFF.